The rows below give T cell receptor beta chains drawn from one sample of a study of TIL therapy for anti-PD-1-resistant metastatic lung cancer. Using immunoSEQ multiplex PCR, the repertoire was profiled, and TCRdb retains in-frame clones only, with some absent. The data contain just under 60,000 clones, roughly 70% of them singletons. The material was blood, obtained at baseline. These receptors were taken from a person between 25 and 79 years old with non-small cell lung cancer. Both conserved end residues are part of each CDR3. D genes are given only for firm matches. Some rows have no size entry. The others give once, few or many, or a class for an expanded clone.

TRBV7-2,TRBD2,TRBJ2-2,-,TGTGCCAGCAGCTTAGTGGGTAGCGGGGCCGGGGAGCTGTTTTTT,CASSLVGSGAGELFF
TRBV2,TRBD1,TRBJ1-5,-,TGTGCCAGCAGTGCACGGACGTCGACAGGGAACCAGCCCCAGCATTTT,CASSARTSTGNQPQHF
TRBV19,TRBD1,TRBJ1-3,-,TGTGCCTCGGGACAGCCGATCTCTGGAAACACCATATATTTT,CASGQPISGNTIYF
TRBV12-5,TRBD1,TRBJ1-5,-,TGTGCTAGTGGTCCAGACAGGGGGTCCCACTACAATCAGCCCCAGCATTTT,CASGPDRGSHYNQPQHF
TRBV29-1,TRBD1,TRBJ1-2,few,TGCAGCGTCACGGGACAGGGGACCTCTTGGTATGGCTACACCTTC,CSVTGQGTSWYGYTF
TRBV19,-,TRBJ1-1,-,TGTGCCAGTATTTCTTGGGGTGAAGCTTTCTTT,CASISWGEAFF
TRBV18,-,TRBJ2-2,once,TGTGCCAGCTCACGGGGGGTCGACGGGGAGCTGTTTTTT,CASSRGVDGELFF
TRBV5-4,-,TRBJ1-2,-,TGTGCCAGCAGCATTGGGGGCGGCGGCGGCTATGGCTACACCTTC,CASSIGGGGGYGYTF
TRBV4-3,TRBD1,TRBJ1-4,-,TGCGCCAGCAGCCAGGCAGGGGGCAGAAATGAAAAACTGTTTTTT,CASSQAGGRNEKLFF
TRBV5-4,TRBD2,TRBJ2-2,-,TGTGCCAGCAGCTCTCTACTAGCGGGAGCCCGCACCGGGGAGCTGTTTTTT,CASSSLLAGARTGELFF
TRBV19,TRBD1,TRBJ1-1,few,TGTGCCAGTAGTCCCGACAGGGTCAACACTGAAGCTTTCTTT,CASSPDRVNTEAFF
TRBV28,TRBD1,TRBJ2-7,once,TGTGCCAGCAGTTTAGGACCTCCGACAGGGGTCCTTTCCTACGAGCAGTACTTC,CASSLGPPTGVLSYEQYF
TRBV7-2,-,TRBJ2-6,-,TGTGCCAGCAGCTGGTATCACTCAACCCACTCTGGGGCCAACGTCCTGACTTTC,CASSWYHSTHSGANVLTF
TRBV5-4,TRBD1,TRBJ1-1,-,TGTGCCAGCAGCCTCGGGACAGCCTTCGGCACTGAAGCTTTCTTT,CASSLGTAFGTEAFF
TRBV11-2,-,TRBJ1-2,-,TGTGCCAGCAGCTTAGGACCGATCTATGGCTACACCTTC,CASSLGPIYGYTF
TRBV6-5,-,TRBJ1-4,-,TGTGCCAGCAGTTACTCGGAAGTTAATGAAAAACTGTTTTTT,CASSYSEVNEKLFF
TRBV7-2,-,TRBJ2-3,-,TGTGCCAGCAGTCGCGACGTAGTAGATACGCAGTATTTT,CASSRDVVDTQYF
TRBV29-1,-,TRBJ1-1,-,TGCAGCGTTGTTGAGTCAGGGAAGACTGAAGCTTTCTTT,CSVVESGKTEAFF
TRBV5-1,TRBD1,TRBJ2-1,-,TGCGCCAGCAGCCAGAAGACAGGGGGCGATCATCATGAGCAGTTCTTC,CASSQKTGGDHHEQFF
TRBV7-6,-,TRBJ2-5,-,TGTGCCAGCAGCTTAGGAAAAGAGACCCAGTACTTC,CASSLGKETQYF
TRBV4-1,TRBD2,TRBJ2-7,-,TGCGCCAGCAGCCAAGGTGTCGGGACTAGCGGCTACGAGCAGTACTTC,CASSQGVGTSGYEQYF
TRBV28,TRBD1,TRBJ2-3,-,TGTGCCAGCAGTGACGGACAGGGCGGAGATACGCAGTATTTT,CASSDGQGGDTQYF
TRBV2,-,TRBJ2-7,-,TGTGCCAGCAGGGACCCCTCCCAGGGGAGCTCCTACGAGCAGTACTTC,CASRDPSQGSSYEQYF
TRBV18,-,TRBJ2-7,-,TGTGCCAGCTCCCGGGACAATGGTTACGAGCAGTACTTC,CASSRDNGYEQYF
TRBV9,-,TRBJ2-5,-,TGTGCCAGCAGCCCCTCGGTAGGGGGAGAGACCCAGTACTTC,CASSPSVGGETQYF
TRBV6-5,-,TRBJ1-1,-,TGTGCCAGCAGTAACCCGGACAGCATGAACACTGAAGCTTTCTTT,CASSNPDSMNTEAFF
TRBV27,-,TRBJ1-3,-,TGTGCCAGCAGTTTATCATACGGAAACACCATATATTTT,CASSLSYGNTIYF
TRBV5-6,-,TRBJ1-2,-,TGTGCCAGCAGCTTGGCGTCAGGCTATGGCTACACCTTC,CASSLASGYGYTF
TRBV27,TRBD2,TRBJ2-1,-,TGTGCCAGCAGTTTAGGGACTAGCGGATTTTGGCCGTACAATGAGCAGTTCTTC,CASSLGTSGFWPYNEQFF
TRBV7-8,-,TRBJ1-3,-,TGTGCCAGCAGTCAAGACGGGTTGGGACACTTGCGCTCTGGAAACACCATATATTTT,CASSQDGLGHLRSGNTIYF
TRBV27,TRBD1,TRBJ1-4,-,TGTGCCAGCAGTTTACAGCAGGGGGCATGGGAAAAACTGTTTTTT,CASSLQQGAWEKLFF
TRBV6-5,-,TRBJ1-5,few,TGTGCCAGCAGACGGATGGGTCAGGATAATCAGCCCCAGCATTTT,CASRRMGQDNQPQHF